This passage covers 2 T cell receptor beta chains from one sample sequenced in a study of T cell changes during pregnancy in multiple sclerosis. TCRdb's copy holds only in-frame clones and misses some; the assay was immunoSEQ multiplex PCR. The table has around 69,000 clones, approximately 90% seen once. The sample here was peripheral blood, taken in the second trimester of pregnancy. The receptors stem from a female donor in good health, enrolled as a control in a pregnancy study.

This sequence joins TRBV19 and TRBJ1-6, with TRBD1 identical over 7 bases. The CDR3 spans 16 residues. The junction had 14 bases not matched to a gene; V was cut back by 5 bases and J by 10 bases. CDR1 is LNHDA and CDR2 is SQIVND in the germline V gene (reference sequence). The CDR3 region has the DNA TGTGCCAGTAGTGCGGTGGACAGGCCTCTTAAGTCACCCCTCCACTTT. This gives the protein CASSAVDRPLKSPLHF.

This clone was counted between two and nine times. V is TRBV30 and J is TRBJ1-1; D remains unclear. Germline V gene lookup returns CDR1 GTSNPN and CDR2 SVGIG (reference sequence). The CDR3 loop spans 12 amino acids. The ends were cut back, 4 bases at V and 7 bases at J, with 13 bases in the middle. CDR3 nucleotides: TGTGCCTGGACCCGAGACGGGTTTGAAGCTTTCTTT. Its protein product is CAWTRDGFEAFF.